Following are 26 T cell receptor beta chains from one sample sequenced in a study of OX40 agonist ivuxolimab in advanced cancers. Here immunoSEQ multiplex PCR was the method, and the copy in TCRdb shows in-frame clones only, minus some. There are about 77,000 clones in the sample; about 93% occur only once, and approximately 20% lies in the top ten. The sequenced sample was CD4+ or CD8+ T cells sorted from blood, obtained in a trial of the OX40 agonist ivuxolimab. Receptor source: an adult with an advanced solid tumor such as melanoma, head and neck, liver or kidney cancer.

The chain combines TRBV19 with TRBJ1-2; D is possibly TRBD1 (5 bases). With 2 bases removed from V and 8 bases from J, the gap between germline ends came to 18 bases. Germline CDR1 is LNHDA and CDR2 is SQIVND (reference sequence). The CDR3 contains 15 residues. The CDR3 DNA reads TGTGCCAGTAGTATAAAAGGGGCAGGTTCAAGCGGCTACACCTTC. Amino acid sequence: CASSIKGAGSSGYTF.

V gene TRBV27 combines with J gene TRBJ1-1; tentative D call: TRBD1 (6 bases). The V and J ends lost 4 bases and 8 bases respectively, with 11 bases between them. This CDR3 region has 12 residues. Germline-derived CDR1 and CDR2 are MNHEY and SMNVEV (reference sequence). This chain's CDR3 is CASSSTGAEAFF. The CDR3 DNA reads TGTGCCAGCAGTTCGACAGGCGCGGAAGCTTTCTTT.

Written as DNA, the CDR3 is TGTGCCAGCAGATCCGATGACAGCTACCGAAACACCATATATTTT. It yields the protein CASRSDDSYRNTIYF. V and J are TRBV2 and TRBJ1-3, with a possible D match to TRBD1 (5 bases). This CDR3 has 15 residues. Germline CDR1 SNHLY, CDR2 FYNNEI. Trimming took off 6 bases at V and 5 bases at J, with 17 bases between the two ends.

CDR3 region: CASTQGGGNEQFF. The CDR3 bases are TGTGCCAGTACCCAGGGTGGAGGAAATGAGCAGTTCTTC. The chain is built from TRBV19 and TRBJ2-1, with D perhaps assigned TRBD1 or TRBD2 (5 bases each). V was trimmed by 7 bases and J by 7 bases, leaving 14 bases between them. This CDR3 contains 13 residues. In germline, CDR1 is LNHDA, CDR2 SQIVND (reference sequence).

As DNA, the CDR3 is TGTGCCAGCAGCTTGGAGGTGTACCAAGAGACCCAGTACTTC. It specifies CASSLEVYQETQYF. The V gene is TRBV7-9, the J gene TRBJ2-5, with D possibly TRBD2 on 5 matching bases. Looked up from germline, CDR1 is SEHNR and CDR2 is FQNEAQ (reference sequence). The CDR3 length is 14 residues. V lost 3 bases, J lost 0 bases, and 8 bases lay in between.

This clone has only one observation. The V gene is TRBV7-6, the J gene TRBJ2-7, with D perhaps TRBD1 (5 bases). The length of the CDR3 is 14 residues. The V and J ends lost 0 bases and 5 bases respectively, with 11 bases between them. CDR1 is SGHVS and CDR2 is FNYEAQ in the germline V gene. The DNA for the CDR3 is TGTGCCAGCAGCTTAGCAAGGGGCAGGGACGAGCAGTACTTC. This codes for CASSLARGRDEQYF.

J is TRBJ2-4 and V is TRBV19; 11 bases align to TRBD2. Trimming removed 7 bases from V and 0 bases from J; junction bases left unmatched: 8. The length of the CDR3 is 17 residues. Germline loops: CDR1 LNHDA, CDR2 SQIVND (reference sequence). The CDR3 coding sequence is TGTGCCAGTACCTTAGCGGGAGGGCCTAAAGCCAAAAACATTCAGTACTTC. It specifies CASTLAGGPKAKNIQYF.

V usage is TRBV6-1 and J usage is TRBJ2-3; D not certain. The CDR3 is 15 amino acids. From germline, CDR1 is MNHNS and CDR2 SASEGT. Trimming removed 2 bases at V and 0 bases at J, with 9 bases between. The CDR3 spells CASSEPAASTDTQYF. In nucleotides, the CDR3 is TGTGCCAGCAGTGAACCGGCAGCAAGCACAGATACGCAGTATTTT.

The chain recombines TRBV6-5 with TRBJ2-1; no definite D call. The CDR3 runs to 14 residues. V gave up 6 bases and J gave up 10 bases, with 19 bases separating them. Germline loops: CDR1 MNHEY, CDR2 SVGAGI. The DNA of the CDR3 is TGTGCCAGCAGCCTAACGGACCGGACGAGAGAGCAGTTCTTC. This translates into CASSLTDRTREQFF.

The chain joins TRBV19 to TRBJ2-3; possibly TRBD1 or TRBD2 for D (5 bases each). Trimming stripped 10 bases from V and 9 bases from J, with 14 bases between. The V gene's germline CDR1 is LNHDA and CDR2 SQIVND (reference sequence). This CDR3 region has 11 residues. This CDR3 reads CATRMGRTQYF. The CDR3 bases are TGTGCCACCCGCATGGGACGAACGCAGTATTTT.

V gene TRBV21-1 combines with J gene TRBJ1-4; the table names TRBD1, a call not compared with the DNA. TRBV21-1 is a pseudogene locus. This CDR3 has 15 amino acids. CDR3 bases: TGTGCCAGCAGCTCCCGCCGGGGACAGGCTGAAAAACTGTTTTTT. Translated, it gives CASSSRRGQAEKLFF.

The chain has TRBV13 and TRBJ2-7; a possible D gene is TRBD2 (6 bases). Germline loops: CDR1 PRHDT, CDR2 FYEKMQ (reference sequence). CDR3 length: 14 amino acids. The ends were cut back, 0 bases at V and 2 bases at J, with 8 bases in the middle. The CDR3 DNA reads as TGTGCCAGCAGCTTAGGGGCGGGGCCCTACGAGCAGTACTTC. Protein product: CASSLGAGPYEQYF.

This chain uses TRBV6-4 with TRBJ2-1; TRBD1 matches at 10 bases. V lost 3 bases and J lost 4; bases outside the gene matches: 6. The CDR3 has 16 residues. Germline CDR1 is MRHNA and CDR2 is SNTAGT. CDR3 sequence: CASSDPGTGDYNEQFF. As DNA, the CDR3 is TGTGCCAGCAGTGATCCCGGGACAGGGGATTACAATGAGCAGTTCTTC.

V usage is TRBV5-1 and J usage is TRBJ2-7, with 7 bases that match TRBD2. The junction had 2 bases not matched to a gene; V was cut back by 4 bases and J by 1 base. Germline CDR1 reads SGHRS; CDR2 reads YFSETQ. The CDR3 runs 13 residues. In nucleotides, the CDR3 is TGCGCCAGCAGCAGCGGGACTTCCTACGAGCAGTACTTC. It translates to CASSSGTSYEQYF.

The rearrangement uses TRBV6-1 and TRBJ1-1; D not resolved. The germline V gene has CDR1 MNHNS and CDR2 SASEGT. The germline V and J ends were trimmed by 4 bases and 4 bases, with 10 bases remaining between them. The CDR3 contains 13 residues. Here the CDR3 reads CASSGRWATEAFF. CDR3 nucleotides: TGTGCCAGCAGTGGGAGGTGGGCCACTGAAGCTTTCTTT.

V and J are TRBV10-3 and TRBJ2-5, with TRBD1 matching 9 bases. The CDR3 has 15 amino acids. From germline, CDR1 is ENHRY and CDR2 SYGVKD. Trimming removed 2 bases from V and 5 bases from J; junction bases left unmatched: 6. The CDR3 is CAISEGTGKGETQYF. CDR3 bases: TGTGCCATCAGTGAGGGGACAGGGAAGGGGGAGACCCAGTACTTC.

J is TRBJ2-1 and V is TRBV25-1, with D hard to call. Germline values: CDR1 MGHDK, CDR2 SYGVNS. Deletions cut 1 base from V and 8 bases from J, with 12 bases between. This CDR3 comprises 14 residues. The DNA for the CDR3 is TGTGCCAGCAGTGAATTGCTGTTTCGGGATGAGCAGTTCTTC. Protein product: CASSELLFRDEQFF. Filled out from reference TRBV25-1 and TRBJ2-1, the complete variable domain reads EADIYQTPRYLVIGTGKKITLECSQTMGHDKMYWYQQDPGMELHLIHYSYGVNSTEKGDLSSESTVSRIRTEHFPLTLESARPSHTSQYLCASSELLFRDEQFFGPGTRLTVL.

The CDR3 loop is CASSPAPGGLSYEQYF. CDR3 nucleotide sequence: TGTGCCAGCAGCCCAGCGCCAGGGGGGCTCTCCTACGAGCAGTACTTC. The chain combines TRBV7-2 with TRBJ2-7; D is perhaps TRBD1 (7 bases). There are 16 residues in the CDR3. Germline CDR1 and CDR2: SGHTA and FQGNSA. The germline V and J ends were trimmed by 5 bases and 0 bases, with 17 bases remaining between them. Variable domain in full (rest from reference TRBV7-2 and TRBJ2-7): GAGVSQSPSNKVTEKGKDVELRCDPISGHTALYWYRQSLGQGLEFLIYFQGNSAPDKSGLPSDRFSAERTGGSVSTLTIQRTQQEDSAVYLCASSPAPGGLSYEQYFGPGTRLTVT.

The V call is TRBV6-6, the J call TRBJ2-7; 9 bases align to TRBD2. The CDR3 contains 15 residues. V was clipped by 3 bases and J by 3 bases; unmatched bases: 6. From germline, CDR1 is MNHNY and CDR2 SVGAGI (reference sequence). CDR3 in DNA: TGTGCCAGCAGTTATTCCAGCGGGGGGATCTACGAGCAGTACTTC. Protein sequence: CASSYSSGGIYEQYF.

The rearrangement uses TRBV6-5 and TRBJ1-4, with 10 bases aligning to TRBD1. CDR3 length: 14 amino acids. Germline V lookup: CDR1 MNHEY, CDR2 SVGAGI. With V trimmed by 6 bases and J by 8 bases, 6 bases remained unmatched. CDR3 DNA sequence: TGTGCCAGCAGGGAGACAGGGGGCTTAGAAAAACTGTTTTTT. Its translation: CASRETGGLEKLFF.

The V gene is TRBV7-8, the J gene TRBJ2-7; the D gene is possibly TRBD2 (5 bases). The CDR3 length is 13 residues. In germline, CDR1 is SGHVS, CDR2 FQNEAQ. Deletions cut 4 bases from V and 2 bases from J, with 9 bases between. CDR3 in amino acids: CASSSGITYEQYF. The CDR3 DNA sequence: TGTGCCAGCAGCTCCGGGATAACCTACGAGCAGTACTTC.

The chain recombines TRBV4-2 with TRBJ2-7; no clear D gene. The CDR3 covers 12 residues. Looked up from germline, CDR1 is LGHNA and CDR2 is YNFKEQ. V was pared by 5 bases and J by 6 bases, with 11 bases between. The CDR3 loop is CASSAPWGEQYF. DNA for the CDR3: TGTGCCAGCAGCGCACCATGGGGCGAGCAGTACTTC.

This sequence joins TRBV28 and TRBJ1-1; TRBD1 is a possible D gene (5 bases). Germline V gene data show CDR1 as MDHEN and CDR2 as SYDVKM. The CDR3 is 14 residues long. Trimming cost V 4 bases and J 6 bases, with 15 bases left between them. The CDR3 region is CASSSPGGGAEAFF. The DNA for the CDR3 is TGTGCCAGCAGTTCCCCCGGTGGGGGGGCTGAAGCTTTCTTT.

This chain links TRBV29-1 with TRBJ2-5; D not certain. In germline, CDR1 is SQVTM, CDR2 ANQGSEA. Trimming stripped 2 bases from V and 9 bases from J, with 16 bases between. This CDR3 is built from 13 residues. As DNA, the CDR3 is TGCAGCGTTGAACCCCGGACGGTTGGGGCCCAGTACTTC. It encodes CSVEPRTVGAQYF. Drawing the rest from reference TRBV29-1 and TRBJ2-5, the complete variable domain is SAVISQKPSRDICQRGTSLTIQCQVDSQVTMMFWYRQQPGQSLTLIATANQGSEATYESGFVIDKFPISRPNLTFSTLTVSNMSPEDSSIYLCSVEPRTVGAQYFGPGTRLLVL.

The CDR3 DNA follows: TGTGCCAGCGGGGGGGCGGGACGAGACACAGATACGCAGTATTTT. Translating it yields CASGGAGRDTDTQYF. The chain has TRBV9 and TRBJ2-3; a weak D match, TRBD2 (7 bases). The CDR3 loop spans 15 amino acids. Trimming cost V 7 bases and J 2 bases, with 17 bases left between them. In germline, CDR1 is SGDLS, CDR2 YYNGEE.

The rearrangement links TRBV7-3 to TRBJ2-1; 8 nucleotides line up with TRBD1. The CDR3 sequence is 15 residues long. Germline V gene lookup returns CDR1 SGHTA and CDR2 FQGTGA. V lost 7 bases and J lost 6; bases outside the gene matches: 11. The CDR3 DNA reads as TGTGCCAGCACCCTATCCGGGACAGGCCCCAATGAGCAGTTCTTC. Protein sequence: CASTLSGTGPNEQFF.